This TCR beta chain appears in the sequencing data of a study of T cell responses to AZD1222 COVID-19 vaccine. Study summary: Investigators merged groups given second doses at roughly 4 or roughly 12 weeks. Study-level results: Donor demographics were predominantly white British with a female majority; clonal diversity may be underestimated. Repertoires were obtained solely post-peak T cell response. Reportedly, nearly half of unique spike TCRs recognized epitopes outside B.1.351/B.1.1.7 mutations.

CDR1 is SNHLY, CDR2 FYNNEI, per germline. The CDR3 has 15 amino acids. Trimming removed 3 bases from V and 5 bases from J; junction bases left unmatched: 6. As to this clone: The target antigen is unknown.

This table comes from immunoSEQ multiplex PCR, and its TCRdb copy is limited to in-frame clones, with some not included. This table holds approximately 94,000 clones, about nine tenths found once. The sample here was peripheral blood, taken on day 0 of AZD1222 vaccination. The TCR was taken from an adult in good health. This chain joins TRBV2 and TRBJ2-1, with TRBD1 matching 8 bases. The CDR3 region has the DNA TGTGCCAGCAGTGATCCGACAGGGGCGAACAATGAGCAGTTCTTC. This gives the protein CASSDPTGANNEQFF.